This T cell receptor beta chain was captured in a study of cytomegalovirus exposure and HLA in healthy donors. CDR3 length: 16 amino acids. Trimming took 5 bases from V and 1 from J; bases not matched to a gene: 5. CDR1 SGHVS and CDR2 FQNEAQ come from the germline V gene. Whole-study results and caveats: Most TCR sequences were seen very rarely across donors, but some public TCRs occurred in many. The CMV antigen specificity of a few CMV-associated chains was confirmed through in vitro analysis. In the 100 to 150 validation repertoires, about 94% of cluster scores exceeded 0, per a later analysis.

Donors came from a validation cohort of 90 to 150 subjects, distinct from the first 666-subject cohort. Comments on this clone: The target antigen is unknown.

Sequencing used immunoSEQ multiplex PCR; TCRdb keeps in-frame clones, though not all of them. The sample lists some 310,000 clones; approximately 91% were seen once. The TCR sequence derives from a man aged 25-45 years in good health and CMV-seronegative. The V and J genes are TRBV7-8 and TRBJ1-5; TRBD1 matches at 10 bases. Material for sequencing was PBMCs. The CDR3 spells CASSPTGQGSNQPQHF. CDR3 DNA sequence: TGTGCCAGCAGCCCCACGGGACAGGGGAGCAATCAGCCCCAGCATTTT.